These T cell receptor beta chains were read from a single sample in a study of long-term antiretroviral therapy in people with HIV. Profiling relied on immunoSEQ multiplex PCR, and the TCRdb table lists in-frame clones only, not all of them. Among 35,000 to 45,000 clones listed, roughly four fifths were seen once. The sequencing here drew on unsorted PBMCs, taken 0.3 years after starting antiretroviral therapy. The receptors were sampled from a man younger than 35 with HIV. CDR3s include the opening cysteine and the closing phenylalanine or tryptophan. D genes are given only for firm matches. Size values are once, few and many counts, or a class for expanded clones, and some rows have none.

size: .; D: TRBD1; V: TRBV2; J: TRBJ2-7; CDR3: CASSESPGQAAYEQYF; DNA: TGTGCCAGCAGTGAATCCCCGGGACAGGCAGCCTACGAGCAGTACTTC
size: few; D: .; V: TRBV7-6; J: TRBJ2-7; CDR3: CASSSRTIFSYEQYF; DNA: TGTGCCAGCAGCTCTCGGACTATCTTCTCCTACGAGCAGTACTTC
size: .; D: TRBD1; V: TRBV27; J: TRBJ2-1; CDR3: CASRGYRGVHYNEQFF; DNA: TGTGCCAGCCGCGGTTACAGGGGAGTCCACTACAATGAGCAGTTCTTC
size: .; D: TRBD1; V: TRBV28; J: TRBJ1-1; CDR3: CASSLGTGIEVWTEAFF; DNA: TGTGCCAGCAGTTTGGGGACAGGGATTGAGGTTTGGACTGAAGCTTTCTTT
size: .; D: .; V: TRBV5-6; J: TRBJ2-2; CDR3: CASSLGRGSVTGELFF; DNA: TGTGCCAGCAGCTTAGGACGGGGGTCGGTCACCGGGGAGCTGTTTTTT
size: .; D: .; V: TRBV27; J: TRBJ1-4; CDR3: CASRPLMVNEKLFF; DNA: TGTGCCAGCAGGCCCCTGATGGTGAATGAAAAACTGTTTTTT
size: .; D: TRBD1; V: TRBV27; J: TRBJ1-4; CDR3: CASSLTGQNEKLFF; DNA: TGTGCCAGCAGTTTAACGGGACAGAATGAAAAACTGTTTTTT
size: .; D: TRBD2; V: TRBV7-6; J: TRBJ2-7; CDR3: CASSPQGTSGSYEQYF; DNA: TGTGCCAGCAGCCCCCAAGGGACTAGCGGTTCCTACGAGCAGTACTTC
size: once; D: .; V: TRBV6-5; J: TRBJ2-1; CDR3: CASSYSAAYNEQFF; DNA: TGTGCCAGCAGTTACTCGGCAGCTTACAATGAGCAGTTCTTC
size: .; D: .; V: TRBV5-1; J: TRBJ2-7; CDR3: CASSYGQPAPYEQYF; DNA: TGCGCCAGCAGCTACGGACAGCCTGCTCCCTACGAGCAGTACTTC
size: few; D: .; V: TRBV6-6; J: TRBJ2-1; CDR3: CASSYRGSWKFF; DNA: TGTGCCAGCAGTTACAGAGGATCTTGGAAGTTCTTC
size: .; D: TRBD1; V: TRBV7-2; J: TRBJ2-2; CDR3: CASSSLQGAAGELFF; DNA: TGTGCCAGCAGCTCCCTGCAGGGGGCTGCCGGGGAGCTGTTTTTT
size: .; D: .; V: TRBV5-4; J: TRBJ1-1; CDR3: CASSRVDTEAFF; DNA: TGTGCCAGCAGCCGGGTGGACACTGAAGCTTTCTTT
size: .; D: .; V: TRBV5-1; J: TRBJ1-1; CDR3: CASSPGVANTEAFF; DNA: TGCGCCAGCAGCCCAGGAGTTGCGAACACTGAAGCTTTCTTT
size: .; D: TRBD1; V: TRBV4-2; J: TRBJ1-4; CDR3: CASSQDLGRGNEKLFF; DNA: TGTGCCAGCAGCCAAGATCTTGGCAGGGGGAACGAAAAACTGTTTTTT
size: once; D: TRBD2; V: TRBV2; J: TRBJ2-3; CDR3: CASGLAGADTQYF; DNA: TGTGCCAGCGGACTAGCGGGAGCAGATACGCAGTATTTT
size: .; D: .; V: TRBV7-9; J: TRBJ2-5; CDR3: CASSQTPQETQYF; DNA: TGTGCCAGCAGTCAGACTCCCCAAGAGACCCAGTACTTC
size: .; D: TRBD1; V: TRBV25-1; J: TRBJ1-6; CDR3: CASTSTGVNSPLHF; DNA: TGTGCCAGCACCTCAACAGGGGTTAATTCACCCCTCCACTTT
size: .; D: .; V: TRBV7-9; J: TRBJ2-1; CDR3: CASSLVHEQFF; DNA: TGTGCCAGCAGCTTAGTCCATGAGCAGTTCTTC
size: once; D: .; V: TRBV4-1; J: TRBJ2-7; CDR3: CASSPTPLSPAGPYEQYF; DNA: TGCGCCAGCAGCCCCACCCCCCTCTCCCCCGCGGGCCCCTACGAGCAGTACTTC
size: .; D: TRBD1; V: TRBV6-5; J: TRBJ1-6; CDR3: CASSLRDRGSPLHF; DNA: TGTGCCAGCAGTCTCCGGGACAGGGGTTCACCCCTCCACTTT
size: .; D: TRBD1; V: TRBV5-1; J: TRBJ1-1; CDR3: CASSKGGVNTEAFF; DNA: TGCGCCAGCAGCAAAGGGGGCGTTAACACTGAAGCTTTCTTT
size: .; D: TRBD1; V: TRBV11-2; J: TRBJ1-2; CDR3: CASSRSDRATGYTF; DNA: TGTGCCAGCAGCCGCTCGGACAGGGCTACGGGCTACACCTTC
size: .; D: .; V: TRBV19; J: TRBJ2-5; CDR3: CASNAGTQETQYF; DNA: TGTGCCAGTAACGCCGGGACCCAAGAGACCCAGTACTTC
size: .; D: .; V: TRBV13; J: TRBJ2-7; CDR3: CASTHGGGAEQYF; DNA: TGTGCCAGCACCCATGGGGGCGGGGCCGAGCAGTACTTC
size: once; D: .; V: TRBV7-9; J: TRBJ2-4; CDR3: CASSLGQGLAKNIQYF; DNA: TGTGCCAGCAGCTTAGGGCAGGGTCTAGCCAAAAACATTCAGTACTTC
size: .; D: .; V: TRBV6-6; J: TRBJ2-3; CDR3: CASSLTLTGTDTQYF; DNA: TGTGCCAGCAGCCTTACATTAACCGGCACAGATACGCAGTATTTT
size: .; D: TRBD1; V: TRBV6-1; J: TRBJ2-5; CDR3: CASSDLGQGRETQYF; DNA: TGTGCCAGCAGTGATCTGGGACAGGGGAGAGAGACCCAGTACTTC